The rows below give T cell receptor beta chains drawn from one sample of a study of early T cells in non-severe SARS-CoV-2 infection. TCRdb used MiXCR to reprocess the 5' RACE reads, holding one entry per CDR3 protein. The repertoire holds over 30,000 distinct CDR3 sequences, with around 6.8% as singletons. Sequencing used whole blood, obtained at baseline. The receptors originated from an adult who was a healthcare worker with PCR-confirmed SARS-CoV-2 infection or an uninfected control (not recorded which). Each CDR3 is given with its conserved first and last residue. Each record gives: clone size, D gene, V gene, J gene, CDR3 DNA, CDR3 protein. A D gene is named only where the DNA matches it firmly. The listing skips clone size in some rows; elsewhere it reads once, few, many or a size class.

size: -; D: TRBD2; V: TRBV11-3; J: TRBJ2-1; DNA: TGTGCCAGCAGCTTGAGCCCCCACCAGCGGGAGGGCCTTTCCTACAATGAGCAGTTCTTC; CDR3: CASSLSPHQREGLSYNEQFF
size: many; D: TRBD1; V: TRBV7-2; J: TRBJ2-3; DNA: TGTGCCAGCAGCCCCCTCCGGGACAGGGGATTCAATACGCAGTATTTT; CDR3: CASSPLRDRGFNTQYF
size: -; D: -; V: TRBV21-1; J: TRBJ2-7; DNA: TGTGCCAGCAGCAAAGACCCTAGCGGGGGCACCTACGAGCAGTACTTC; CDR3: CASSKDPSGGTYEQYF
size: many; D: TRBD2; V: TRBV20-1; J: TRBJ2-5; DNA: TGCAGTGCTACAACGTCGACTAGCGGGAGGCTAATCCAAGAGACCCAGTACTTC; CDR3: CSATTSTSGRLIQETQYF
size: few; D: -; V: TRBV20-1; J: TRBJ2-1; DNA: TGCAGTGCTAGACCTACCAGCGAGTTAGTTTACAATGAGCAGTTCTTC; CDR3: CSARPTSELVYNEQFF
size: few; D: TRBD2; V: TRBV7-2; J: TRBJ2-3; DNA: TGTGCCAGCAGCTTAATAGCGGGAGCCACGACAGATACGCAGTATTTT; CDR3: CASSLIAGATTDTQYF
size: -; D: -; V: TRBV2; J: TRBJ1-6; DNA: TGTGCCAGCAGTGAAGGGGCCCTATTTGATTCACCACTCCACTTT; CDR3: CASSEGALFDSPLHF
size: many; D: -; V: TRBV2; J: TRBJ1-5; DNA: TGTGCCAGCAAAGGGGCTACGAGCAATCAGCCCCAGCATTTT; CDR3: CASKGATSNQPQHF
size: many; D: -; V: TRBV29-1; J: TRBJ1-2; DNA: TGCAGCGTTGTTGGCAGTGCTAACTATGGCTACACCTTC; CDR3: CSVVGSANYGYTF
size: -; D: TRBD1; V: TRBV4-3; J: TRBJ1-6; DNA: TGCGCCAGCAGCCAAGCGGCAGGGGGCGAACATAATTCACCCCTCCACTTT; CDR3: CASSQAAGGEHNSPLHF
size: many; D: TRBD1; V: TRBV6-6; J: TRBJ1-1; DNA: TGTGCCAGCAGCAACCCAACGAAGGGACAGGGGGCGCTGAACACTGAAGCTTTCTTT; CDR3: CASSNPTKGQGALNTEAFF
size: -; D: TRBD2; V: TRBV28; J: TRBJ2-1; DNA: TGTGCCAGCATGACGGGGGGGATGGTCTTCAATGAGCAGTTCTTC; CDR3: CASMTGGMVFNEQFF
size: many; D: -; V: TRBV20-1; J: TRBJ2-5; DNA: TGCAGTGCTAGTGAGTCAGTGACAGGGAGGGAGACCCAGTACTTC; CDR3: CSASESVTGRETQYF
size: many; D: TRBD1; V: TRBV3-1; J: TRBJ1-1; DNA: TGTGCCAGCAGCCATACCGGGACAGGTAACACTGAAGCTTTCTTT; CDR3: CASSHTGTGNTEAFF
size: few; D: -; V: TRBV12-3/TRBV12-4; J: TRBJ2-1; DNA: TGTGCCAGCAGTTTACAGGGTAGGGAGTTCTTC; CDR3: CASSLQGREFF
size: few; D: -; V: TRBV20-1; J: TRBJ1-5; DNA: TGCAGTGCTATTGTGAGTAGCAATCAGCCCCAGCATTTT; CDR3: CSAIVSSNQPQHF
size: many; D: TRBD2; V: TRBV7-3; J: TRBJ2-5; DNA: TGTGCCAGCAGCTTACAAGGGACTAGCTCGGAGACCCAGTACTTC; CDR3: CASSLQGTSSETQYF
size: many; D: -; V: TRBV18; J: TRBJ2-3; DNA: TGTGCCAGCTCACAACAGGGTAACGCAGATACGCAGTATTTT; CDR3: CASSQQGNADTQYF
size: many; D: -; V: TRBV10-3; J: TRBJ2-1; DNA: TGTGCCATCAGTGAGTCGAGCGTAGGTGAGCAGTTCTTC; CDR3: CAISESSVGEQFF
size: few; D: -; V: TRBV19; J: TRBJ2-5; DNA: TGTGCCAGTAGTATTACCGGCAGTCAAGAGACCCAGTACTTC; CDR3: CASSITGSQETQYF
size: -; D: -; V: TRBV11-2; J: TRBJ2-4; DNA: TGTGCCAGCAGCCCCAAAAACATTCAGTACTTC; CDR3: CASSPKNIQYF
size: -; D: -; V: TRBV20-1; J: TRBJ2-5; DNA: TGCAGTGCGCGGGTATCACAAGAGACCCAGTACTTC; CDR3: CSARVSQETQYF
size: many; D: -; V: TRBV30; J: TRBJ2-1; DNA: TGTGCCTGGGCTAGGATCGATGAGCAGTTCTTC; CDR3: CAWARIDEQFF
size: few; D: -; V: TRBV7-2; J: TRBJ2-3; DNA: TGTGCCAGCAGCTCCGTTTCGGGTACGCAGTATTTT; CDR3: CASSSVSGTQYF
size: many; D: TRBD2; V: TRBV7-2; J: TRBJ2-3; DNA: TGTGCCAGCAGCTTTGGCGGGAGTAAGAGCACAGATACGCAGTATTTT; CDR3: CASSFGGSKSTDTQYF
size: few; D: TRBD2; V: TRBV7-2; J: TRBJ2-1; DNA: TGTGCCAGCAGCCCCGGGGGACTAGCCTCTTACAATGAGCAGTTCTTC; CDR3: CASSPGGLASYNEQFF
size: many; D: -; V: TRBV5-1; J: TRBJ1-6; DNA: TGCGCCAGCAGCCCTCTGGGGAGCTCCTATAATTCACCCCTCCACTTT; CDR3: CASSPLGSSYNSPLHF
size: many; D: -; V: TRBV7-9; J: TRBJ2-5; DNA: TGTGCCAGCAGCTTGCGCCGAGAGACCCAGTACTTC; CDR3: CASSLRRETQYF
size: large; D: TRBD2; V: TRBV4-3; J: TRBJ2-5; DNA: TGCGCCAGCAGCCTGACTAGCGGGAGAGGTCAGACCCAGTACTTC; CDR3: CASSLTSGRGQTQYF
size: few; D: TRBD1; V: TRBV5-1; J: TRBJ2-5; DNA: TGCGCCAGCACTTTGAGGACAGGGGGCGCGGAGACCCAGTACTTC; CDR3: CASTLRTGGAETQYF
size: -; D: -; V: TRBV11-2; J: TRBJ2-2; DNA: TGTGCCAGCAGCCTGTCGATTTTAGGGGAGCTGTTTTTT; CDR3: CASSLSILGELFF
size: -; D: TRBD1; V: TRBV20-1; J: TRBJ2-7; DNA: TGCAGTGCTTACACAGGGGGCCACGAGCAGTACTTC; CDR3: CSAYTGGHEQYF